This TCR beta chain was sequenced for a study of T-cell reconstitution after alpha-beta-depleted transplantation in children. The germline V and J ends were trimmed by 5 bases and 0 bases, with 7 bases remaining between them. There are 13 residues in the CDR3. This clonotype was observed a few times. The TCRbeta library was prepared with unique molecular identifiers. MiXCR, run by TCRdb on the PCR reads, gives a single entry per CDR3 protein. The sample shows about 500,000 distinct CDR3 sequences, approximately 32% of them seen only once. The sequencing used PBMCs from the stem cell graft donor, collected from the stem cell graft. V is TRBV12-3 or TRBV12-4 and J is TRBJ2-5; TRBD2 might be the D (5 bases). This clonotype was sampled from a human donor who donated a stem cell graft to a child with aplastic anemia. The CDR3 spells CASSPGNQETQYF. CDR3 nucleotides: TGTGCCAGCAGTCCCGGGAACCAAGAGACCCAGTACTTC.